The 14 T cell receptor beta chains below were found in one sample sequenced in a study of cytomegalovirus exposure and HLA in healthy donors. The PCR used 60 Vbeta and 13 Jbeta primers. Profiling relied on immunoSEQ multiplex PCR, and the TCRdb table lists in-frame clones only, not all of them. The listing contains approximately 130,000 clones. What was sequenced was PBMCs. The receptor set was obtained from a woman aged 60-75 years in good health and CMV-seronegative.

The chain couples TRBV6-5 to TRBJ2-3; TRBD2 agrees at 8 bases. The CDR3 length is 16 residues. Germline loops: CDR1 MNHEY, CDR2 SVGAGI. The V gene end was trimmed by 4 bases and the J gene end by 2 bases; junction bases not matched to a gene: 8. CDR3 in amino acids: CASSSLGLASTDTQYF. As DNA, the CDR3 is TGTGCCAGCAGTTCACTTGGACTAGCCTCCACAGATACGCAGTATTTT.

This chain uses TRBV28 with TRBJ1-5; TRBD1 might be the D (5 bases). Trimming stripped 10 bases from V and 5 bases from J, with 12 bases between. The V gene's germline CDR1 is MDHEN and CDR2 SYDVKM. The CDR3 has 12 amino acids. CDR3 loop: CATRTLYQPQHF. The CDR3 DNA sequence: TGTGCCACCAGGACATTATATCAGCCCCAGCATTTT.

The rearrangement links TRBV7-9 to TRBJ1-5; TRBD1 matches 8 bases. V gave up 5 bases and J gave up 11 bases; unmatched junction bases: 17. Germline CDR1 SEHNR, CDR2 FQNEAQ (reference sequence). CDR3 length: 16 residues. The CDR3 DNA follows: TGTGCCAGCAGCCCTAATGACAGGGGCCCTCCCAAGTCCCAGCATTTT. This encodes CASSPNDRGPPKSQHF. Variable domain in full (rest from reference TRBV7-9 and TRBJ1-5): DTGVSQNPRHKITKRGQNVTFRCDPISEHNRLYWYRQTLGQGPEFLTYFQNEAQLEKSRLLSDRFSAERPKGSFSTLEIQRTEQGDSAMYLCASSPNDRGPPKSQHFGDGTRLSIL.

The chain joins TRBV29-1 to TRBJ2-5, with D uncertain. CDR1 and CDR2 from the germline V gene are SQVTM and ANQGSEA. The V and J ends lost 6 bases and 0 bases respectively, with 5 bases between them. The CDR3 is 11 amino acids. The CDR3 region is CSVQYQETQYF. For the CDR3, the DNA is TGCAGCGTACAGTACCAAGAGACCCAGTACTTC.

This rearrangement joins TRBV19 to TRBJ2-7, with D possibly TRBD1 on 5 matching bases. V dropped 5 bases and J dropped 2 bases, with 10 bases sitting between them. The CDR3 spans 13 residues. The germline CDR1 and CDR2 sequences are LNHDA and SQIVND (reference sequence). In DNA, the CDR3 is TGTGCCAGTAGTCCAGGGCAAACCTACGAGCAGTACTTC. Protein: CASSPGQTYEQYF.

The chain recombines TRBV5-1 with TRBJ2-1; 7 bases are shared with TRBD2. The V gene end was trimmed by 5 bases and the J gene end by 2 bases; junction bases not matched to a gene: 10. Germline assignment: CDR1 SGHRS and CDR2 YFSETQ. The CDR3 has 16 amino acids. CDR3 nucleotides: TGCGCCAGCAGACCACTGGCTAGCGGTACCTACAATGAGCAGTTCTTC. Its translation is CASRPLASGTYNEQFF.

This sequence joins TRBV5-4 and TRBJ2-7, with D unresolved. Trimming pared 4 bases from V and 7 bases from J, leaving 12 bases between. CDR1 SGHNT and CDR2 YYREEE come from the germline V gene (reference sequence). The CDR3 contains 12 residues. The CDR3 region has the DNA TGTGCCAGCAGCATCTCAGGCCTGGAGCAGTACTTC. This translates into CASSISGLEQYF. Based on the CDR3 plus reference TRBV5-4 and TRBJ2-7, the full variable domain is ETGVTQSPTHLIKTRGQQVTLRCSSQSGHNTVSWYQQALGQGPQFIFQYYREEENGRGNFPPRFSGLQFPNYSSELNVNALELDDSALYLCASSISGLEQYFGPGTRLTVT.

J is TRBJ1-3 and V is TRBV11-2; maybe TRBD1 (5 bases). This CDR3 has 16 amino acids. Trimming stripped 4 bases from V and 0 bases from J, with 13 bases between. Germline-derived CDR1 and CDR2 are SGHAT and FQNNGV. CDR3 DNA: TGTGCCAGCAGCTCGCGGCCCCAGGGCTCTGGAAACACCATATATTTT. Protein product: CASSSRPQGSGNTIYF.

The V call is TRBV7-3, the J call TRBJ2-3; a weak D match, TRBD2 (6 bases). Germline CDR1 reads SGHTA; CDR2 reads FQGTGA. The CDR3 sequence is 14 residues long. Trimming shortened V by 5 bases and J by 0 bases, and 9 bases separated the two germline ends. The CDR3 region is CASSAGLSTDTQYF. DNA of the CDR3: TGTGCCAGCAGCGCGGGACTCAGCACAGATACGCAGTATTTT.

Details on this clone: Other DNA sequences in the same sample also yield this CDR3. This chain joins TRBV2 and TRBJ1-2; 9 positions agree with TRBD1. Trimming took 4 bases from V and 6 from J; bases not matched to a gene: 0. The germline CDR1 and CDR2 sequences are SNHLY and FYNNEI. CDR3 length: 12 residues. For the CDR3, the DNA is TGTGCCAGCAGTGGGGACAGGGATGGCTACACCTTC. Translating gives CASSGDRDGYTF. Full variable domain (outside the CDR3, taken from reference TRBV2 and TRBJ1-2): EPEVTQTPSHQVTQMGQEVILRCVPISNHLYFYWYRQILGQKVEFLVSFYNNEISEKSEIFDDQFSVERPDGSNFTLKIRSTKLEDSAMYFCASSGDRDGYTFGSGTRLTVV.

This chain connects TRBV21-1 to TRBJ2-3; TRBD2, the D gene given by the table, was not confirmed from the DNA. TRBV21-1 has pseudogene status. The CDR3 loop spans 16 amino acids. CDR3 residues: CASSPRTSGSADTQYF. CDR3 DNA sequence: TGTGCCAGCAGCCCGCGGACTAGCGGGAGCGCAGATACGCAGTATTTT.

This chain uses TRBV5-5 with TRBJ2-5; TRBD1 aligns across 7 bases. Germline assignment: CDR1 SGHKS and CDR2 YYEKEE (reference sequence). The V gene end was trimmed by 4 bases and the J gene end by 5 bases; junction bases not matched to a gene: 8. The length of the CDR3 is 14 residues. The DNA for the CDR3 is TGTGCCAGCAGCCCAGGGACAGCCGGTGAGACCCAGTACTTC. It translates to CASSPGTAGETQYF.

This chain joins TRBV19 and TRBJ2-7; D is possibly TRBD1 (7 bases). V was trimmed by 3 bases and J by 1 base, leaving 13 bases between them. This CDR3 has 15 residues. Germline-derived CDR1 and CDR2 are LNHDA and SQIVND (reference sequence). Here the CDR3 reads CASSMTGDRSYEQYF. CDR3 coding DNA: TGTGCCAGTAGTATGACGGGGGACAGATCCTACGAGCAGTACTTC.

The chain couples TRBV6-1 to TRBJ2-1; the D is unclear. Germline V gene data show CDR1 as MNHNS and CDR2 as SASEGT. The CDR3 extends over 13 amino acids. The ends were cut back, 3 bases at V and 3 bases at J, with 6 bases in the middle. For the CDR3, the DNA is TGTGCCAGCAGTGAGCAGTTCTACAATGAGCAGTTCTTC. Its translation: CASSEQFYNEQFF.